The rows below give T cell receptor beta chains drawn from one sample of a study of T cell responses to AZD1222 COVID-19 vaccine. TCRdb's copy holds only in-frame clones and misses some; the assay was immunoSEQ multiplex PCR. Here the sample spans 140,000 to 150,000 clones, about 82% being singletons. The sample here was peripheral blood, taken 28 days after the second AZD1222 dose. The receptors derive from an adult who received the AZD1222 COVID-19 vaccine. CDR3s include the opening cysteine and the closing phenylalanine or tryptophan. Fields, in order: CDR3 protein, CDR3 DNA, J gene, V gene, D gene, clone size. A D gene is named only where the DNA matches it firmly. Clone size is shown for a subset of rows, as once, few, many or a class of expanded clone.

cdr3_aa: CASSQEGQIYGYTF
cdr3_nt: TGCGCCAGCAGCCAAGAGGGACAGATCTATGGCTACACCTTC
j_call: TRBJ1-2
v_call: TRBV4-1
d_call: TRBD1
clone_size: NA

cdr3_aa: CASSVDGGRDTQYF
cdr3_nt: TGTGCCAGCAGCGTAGATGGGGGGAGGGATACGCAGTATTTT
j_call: TRBJ2-3
v_call: TRBV9
d_call: NA
clone_size: NA

cdr3_aa: CATSPNRGADEKLFF
cdr3_nt: TGTGCCACCAGTCCAAACCGGGGAGCTGATGAAAAACTGTTTTTT
j_call: TRBJ1-4
v_call: TRBV15
d_call: NA
clone_size: once

cdr3_aa: CASSKLVTGTFSGNTIYF
cdr3_nt: TGTGCCAGCAGCAAACTTGTGACAGGGACTTTCTCTGGAAACACCATATATTTT
j_call: TRBJ1-3
v_call: TRBV21-1
d_call: NA
clone_size: NA

cdr3_aa: CASRDQVGGTDTQYF
cdr3_nt: TGCGCCAGCAGGGACCAGGTGGGGGGCACAGATACGCAGTATTTT
j_call: TRBJ2-3
v_call: TRBV5-1
d_call: NA
clone_size: few

cdr3_aa: CASSPPRGGMNTEAFF
cdr3_nt: TGTGCCAGCTCACCGCCCCGGGGAGGGATGAACACTGAAGCTTTCTTT
j_call: TRBJ1-1
v_call: TRBV18
d_call: NA
clone_size: NA

cdr3_aa: CAISGLVETGQGFYEQYF
cdr3_nt: TGTGCCATCAGTGGCCTAGTAGAGACGGGACAGGGTTTCTACGAGCAGTACTTC
j_call: TRBJ2-7
v_call: TRBV10-3
d_call: TRBD1
clone_size: NA

cdr3_aa: CASSPGQGTIYGYTF
cdr3_nt: TGTGCCAGCAGCCCCGGACAGGGGACCATCTATGGCTACACCTTC
j_call: TRBJ1-2
v_call: TRBV9
d_call: TRBD1
clone_size: few

cdr3_aa: CASSLLAAGANVLTF
cdr3_nt: TGCGCCAGCAGCTTACTAGCTGCTGGGGCCAACGTCCTGACTTTC
j_call: TRBJ2-6
v_call: TRBV5-1
d_call: NA
clone_size: NA

cdr3_aa: CSAPDGYTF
cdr3_nt: TGCAGTGCCCCCGATGGCTACACCTTC
j_call: TRBJ1-2
v_call: TRBV20-1
d_call: NA
clone_size: NA

cdr3_aa: CASSPRTYYNEQFF
cdr3_nt: TGCGCCAGCAGCCCGAGGACATATTACAATGAGCAGTTCTTC
j_call: TRBJ2-1
v_call: TRBV5-1
d_call: NA
clone_size: NA

cdr3_aa: CASSLFPHTDTQYF
cdr3_nt: TGTGCCAGCAGCTTGTTTCCCCACACAGATACGCAGTATTTT
j_call: TRBJ2-3
v_call: TRBV5-8
d_call: NA
clone_size: NA

cdr3_aa: CASMASSYNEQFF
cdr3_nt: TGTGCCAGCATGGCCAGCTCCTACAATGAGCAGTTCTTC
j_call: TRBJ2-1
v_call: TRBV7-6
d_call: NA
clone_size: NA

cdr3_aa: CASSHGSGDTQYF
cdr3_nt: TGCGCCAGCAGCCACGGGTCCGGAGATACGCAGTATTTT
j_call: TRBJ2-3
v_call: TRBV4-1
d_call: NA
clone_size: NA

cdr3_aa: CASSPGVSSYEQYF
cdr3_nt: TGTGCCAGCAGCCCAGGGGTGAGCTCCTACGAGCAGTACTTC
j_call: TRBJ2-7
v_call: TRBV27
d_call: NA
clone_size: NA

cdr3_aa: CASSVATAPNEKLFF
cdr3_nt: TGTGCCAGCAGCGTAGCTACGGCCCCGAATGAAAAACTGTTTTTT
j_call: TRBJ1-4
v_call: TRBV9
d_call: NA
clone_size: NA

cdr3_aa: CAWSPKTGGQYF
cdr3_nt: TGTGCCTGGAGCCCGAAGACAGGGGGGCAGTACTTC
j_call: TRBJ2-7
v_call: TRBV30
d_call: TRBD1
clone_size: NA

cdr3_aa: CASSQDLPNTQYF
cdr3_nt: TGTGCCAGCAGCCAAGATTTGCCGAATACGCAGTATTTT
j_call: TRBJ2-3
v_call: TRBV4-2
d_call: NA
clone_size: NA

cdr3_aa: CSASGPGAEQFF
cdr3_nt: TGCAGTGCTAGTGGTCCAGGCGCTGAGCAGTTCTTC
j_call: TRBJ2-1
v_call: TRBV20-1
d_call: NA
clone_size: once

cdr3_aa: CAWDRLNTGELFF
cdr3_nt: TGTGCCTGGGACAGGCTGAACACCGGGGAGCTGTTTTTT
j_call: TRBJ2-2
v_call: TRBV30
d_call: NA
clone_size: once

cdr3_aa: CASSLVGPAGGSLTDTQYF
cdr3_nt: TGCGCCAGCAGCTTGGTCGGACCCGCGGGCGGATCCCTCACAGATACGCAGTATTTT
j_call: TRBJ2-3
v_call: TRBV5-1
d_call: NA
clone_size: once

cdr3_aa: CATQGREGQFF
cdr3_nt: TGTGCCACCCAGGGCCGAGAGGGGCAGTTCTTC
j_call: TRBJ2-1
v_call: TRBV12-3/TRBV12-4
d_call: NA
clone_size: NA

cdr3_aa: CASSPASGRWAADTQYF
cdr3_nt: TGTGCCAGCTCACCGGCTAGCGGGAGGTGGGCCGCAGATACGCAGTATTTT
j_call: TRBJ2-3
v_call: TRBV18
d_call: TRBD2
clone_size: NA

cdr3_aa: CASSNVGVNGYTF
cdr3_nt: TGTGCCAGCAGCAACGTGGGGGTAAATGGCTACACCTTC
j_call: TRBJ1-2
v_call: TRBV9
d_call: NA
clone_size: NA